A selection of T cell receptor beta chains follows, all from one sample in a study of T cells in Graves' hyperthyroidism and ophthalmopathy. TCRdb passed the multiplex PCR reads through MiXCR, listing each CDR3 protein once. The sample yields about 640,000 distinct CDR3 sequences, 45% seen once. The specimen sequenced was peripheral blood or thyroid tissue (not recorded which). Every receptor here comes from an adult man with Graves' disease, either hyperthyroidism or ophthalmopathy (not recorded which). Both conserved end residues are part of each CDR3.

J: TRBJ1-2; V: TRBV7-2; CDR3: CASSVSLTNNYGYTF
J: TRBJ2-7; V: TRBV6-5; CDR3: CASSYGAGGNYEQYF
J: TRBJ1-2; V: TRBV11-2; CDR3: CASSLQPTQFYGYTF
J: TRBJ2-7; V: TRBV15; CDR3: CARPRHPYEQYF
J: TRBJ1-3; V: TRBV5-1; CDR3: CASSEQGMKNTIYF
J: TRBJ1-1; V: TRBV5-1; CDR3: CASRPELQGRGEAFF
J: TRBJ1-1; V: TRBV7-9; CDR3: CASSSKGEGTEAFF
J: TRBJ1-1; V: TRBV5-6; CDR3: CASSLGEAEAFF
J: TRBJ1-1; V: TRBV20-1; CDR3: CSASVPGQGTEAFF
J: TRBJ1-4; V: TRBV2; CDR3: CASSHTQGVEKLFF
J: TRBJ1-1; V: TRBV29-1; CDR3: CSVRTGPGAPEASF
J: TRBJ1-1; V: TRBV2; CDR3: CATRQYTEAFF
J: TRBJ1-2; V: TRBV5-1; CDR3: CASSLASGDYGYTF
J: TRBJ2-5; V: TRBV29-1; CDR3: CSQGWETQYF
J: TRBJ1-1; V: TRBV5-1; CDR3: CASSPLTGGGRNTEAFF
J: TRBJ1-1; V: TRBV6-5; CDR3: CASRRTGTAEAFF
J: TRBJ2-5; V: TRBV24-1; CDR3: CATSDPPGQQETQYF
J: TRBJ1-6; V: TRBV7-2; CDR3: CASSVQQGDSPLHF
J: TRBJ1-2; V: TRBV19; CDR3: CASSIGSEQIYGYTF
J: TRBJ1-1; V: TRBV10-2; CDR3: CASSDLDRAEAFF
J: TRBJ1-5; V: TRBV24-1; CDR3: CATSVPDQPQHF
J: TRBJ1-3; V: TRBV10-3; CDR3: CAIRDPTARYSGNTIYF